Following are 5 T cell receptor beta chains from one sample sequenced in a study of shared clonotypes between healthy human individuals. Data came from immunoSEQ multiplex PCR; TCRdb stores just in-frame clones and leaves some out. The repertoire has about half a million clones, approximately 85% of them found once; the top ten carry roughly 13%. Sequencing input: PBMCs. Receptors originate from a woman between 35 and 50 years old in good health. Some clones in this sample may be carry-over from other donors' samples.

In its sample, this clone was seen a few times. The junction departs from germline at one end; a sequencing error may be responsible. The chain carries TRBV29-1 and TRBJ1-1; D is perhaps TRBD1 (5 bases). The CDR3 runs to 13 residues. Germline values: CDR1 SQVTM, CDR2 ANQGSEA. The CDR3, as DNA: TGCAGCGCTGAAGAACAGGTGAACACTGAAGCTTTCTTT. Protein product: CSAEEQVNTEAFF. Together with reference TRBV29-1 and TRBJ1-1, the CDR3 gives the full variable domain: SAVISQKPSRDICQRGTSLTIQCQVDSQVTMMFWYRQQPGQSLTLIATANQGSEATYESGFVIDKFPISRPNLTFSTLTVSNMSPEDSSIYLCSAEEQVNTEAFFGQGTRLTVV.

On this clone: The sample holds other DNA sequences that translate to the same CDR3. This chain uses TRBV2 with TRBJ2-2; the match to TRBD2 covers 7 bases. Trimming took 5 bases from V and 10 from J; bases not matched to a gene: 13. This CDR3 is built from 15 residues. The germline V gene has CDR1 SNHLY and CDR2 FYNNEI. The chain's CDR3 is CASSYGLAGGMELFF. DNA for the CDR3: TGTGCCAGCAGTTACGGATTAGCGGGTGGGATGGAGCTGTTTTTT. Full variable domain (missing parts from reference TRBV2 and TRBJ2-2): EPEVTQTPSHQVTQMGQEVILRCVPISNHLYFYWYRQILGQKVEFLVSFYNNEISEKSEIFDDQFSVERPDGSNFTLKIRSTKLEDSAMYFCASSYGLAGGMELFFGEGSRLTVL.

In the case of this clone: An end of the junction does not agree with germline; a read error may underlie this. The rearrangement uses TRBV7-7 and TRBJ2-5; 7 bases agree with TRBD1. CDR3 length: 18 amino acids. Germline lookup yields CDR1 SSHAT and CDR2 FNYEAQ (reference sequence). The CDR3 DNA sequence: TGTGCTAGCAGCTCCCGAGGGGGCCGGGACATTCTGTGGGAGACCCAGTACTTC. Translated, it gives CASSSRGGRDILWETQYF. The full variable domain, its missing parts supplied by reference TRBV7-7 and TRBJ2-5, is GAGVSQSPRYKVTKRGQDVTLRCDPISSHATLYWYQQALGQGPEFLTYFNYEAQPDKSGLPSDRFSAERPEGSISTLTIQRTEQRDSAMYRCASSSRGGRDILWETQYFGPGTRLLVL.

V is TRBV28 and J is TRBJ2-3; D is ambiguous. CDR3 size: 14 residues. The germline V gene encodes CDR1 MDHEN and CDR2 SYDVKM. The germline V and J ends were trimmed by 3 bases and 6 bases, with 13 bases remaining between them. The CDR3 loop is CASSFFRVGDTQYF. Written as DNA, the CDR3 is TGTGCCAGCAGTTTCTTTAGGGTCGGGGATACGCAGTATTTT.

CDR3 in amino acids: CASSPGQGVHGYTF. The CDR3 DNA is TGTGCCAGCTCACCGGGACAGGGAGTCCATGGCTACACCTTC. The J gene is TRBJ1-2, the V gene TRBV18; 9 nucleotides match TRBD1. The CDR3 contains 14 residues. Germline assignment: CDR1 KGHSH and CDR2 LQKENI. V lost 3 bases, J lost 6 bases, and 5 bases stayed unmatched.